The next 4 T cell receptor beta chains were all read from a single sample in a study of blood T cell repertoires in COVID-19. Sequenced by immunoSEQ multiplex PCR; TCRdb stores in-frame clones only, minus some. The table has around 160,000 clones, over 75% seen once. What was sequenced was PBMCs or T cells enriched from blood (not recorded which). The source is a man aged 50 to 60 who had recovered from COVID-19.

V gene TRBV7-6 combines with J gene TRBJ2-3; 7 positions agree with TRBD1. Trimming at V came to 5 bases and at J to 3 bases, leaving 14 bases not matched to a gene. Germline assignment: CDR1 SGHVS and CDR2 FNYEAQ. The CDR3 is 17 amino acids. CDR3 amino acids: CASSPDYTPGQTDTQYF. The DNA for the CDR3 is TGTGCCAGCAGCCCAGACTACACCCCGGGACAGACAGATACGCAGTATTTT. Full variable domain (rest looked up from reference TRBV7-6 and TRBJ2-3): GAGVSQSPRYKVTKRGQDVALRCDPISGHVSLYWYRQALGQGPEFLTYFNYEAQQDKSGLPNDRFSAERPEGSISTLTIQRTEQRDSAMYRCASSPDYTPGQTDTQYFGPGTRLTVL.

The chain links TRBV7-2 to TRBJ2-3; D is undetermined. The CDR3 runs 13 residues. Germline values: CDR1 SGHTA, CDR2 FQGNSA. V lost 1 base and J 2 bases, leaving 4 bases between the germline ends. The CDR3 bases are TGTGCCAGCAGCTTAGAATACACAGATACGCAGTATTTT. Its protein is CASSLEYTDTQYF. Looking up the rest from reference TRBV7-2 and TRBJ2-3 gives the full variable domain: GAGVSQSPSNKVTEKGKDVELRCDPISGHTALYWYRQSLGQGLEFLIYFQGNSAPDKSGLPSDRFSAERTGGSVSTLTIQRTQQEDSAVYLCASSLEYTDTQYFGPGTRLTVL.

The V gene is TRBV28, the J gene TRBJ1-1; 9 bases match TRBD1. Per the germline V gene, CDR1 is MDHEN and CDR2 is SYDVKM. Trimming at V came to 6 bases and at J to 3 bases, leaving 5 bases not matched to a gene. The CDR3 consists of 14 residues. The CDR3 DNA sequence: TGTGCCAGCAGGGGGACAGGGCGATACACTGAAGCTTTCTTT. Residues: CASRGTGRYTEAFF. The whole variable domain, remainder taken from reference TRBV28 and TRBJ1-1, is DVKVTQSSRYLVKRTGEKVFLECVQDMDHENMFWYRQDPGLGLRLIYFSYDVKMKEKGDIPEGYSVSREKKERFSLILESASTNQTSMYLCASRGTGRYTEAFFGQGTRLTVV.

This clone was picked up many times. The rearrangement uses TRBV11-1 and TRBJ2-7, with 8 bases identical to TRBD1. Germline loops: CDR1 SGHAT, CDR2 FQDESV (reference sequence). The CDR3 covers 13 residues. Trimming removed 5 bases from V and 3 bases from J; junction bases left unmatched: 3. The chain's CDR3 is CASSQGQGYEQYF. The CDR3 coding sequence is TGTGCCAGCAGCCAAGGACAGGGCTACGAGCAGTACTTC.